The present T cell receptor beta chain was sequenced within a study of cytomegalovirus exposure and HLA in healthy donors. 13 Jbeta primers and 60 Vbeta primers were used for the PCR. Data came from immunoSEQ multiplex PCR; TCRdb stores just in-frame clones and leaves some out. This table holds around 110,000 clones, 8.5% to 10% found once. This CDR3 contains 16 residues. Germline V gene data show CDR1 as MDHEN and CDR2 as SYDVKM. Trimming at V came to 5 bases and at J to 5 bases, leaving 9 bases not matched to a gene. The chain joins TRBV28 to TRBJ2-2; 9 nucleotides match TRBD2. This receptor was obtained from a man between 25 and 39 years old in good health and CMV-seronegative. The sequenced sample consisted of PBMCs. The CDR3 is CASSPGPSGKTGELFF. CDR3 coding DNA: TGTGCCAGCAGTCCAGGCCCTAGCGGGAAGACCGGGGAGCTGTTTTTT.